The 3 T cell receptor beta chains presented below share a single source sample, sequenced in a study of blood T cell repertoires in COVID-19. This table comes from immunoSEQ multiplex PCR, and its TCRdb copy is limited to in-frame clones, with some not included. The data contain under 40,000 clones, approximately 86% of them singletons. The sample was peripheral blood. The receptor source for this set is a woman older than 75 with active or convalescent COVID-19.

The chain has TRBV6-2 or TRBV6-3 and TRBJ2-1; maybe TRBD2 (7 bases). V was cut by 4 bases and J by 0 bases, with 16 bases left in between. The length of the CDR3 is 17 residues. In germline, CDR1 is MNHEY, CDR2 SVGEGT. Here the CDR3 DNA reads TGTGCCAGCAGTTCCACCCTCGGGGGGCCCTCCTACAATGAGCAGTTCTTC. As protein: CASSSTLGGPSYNEQFF.

The chain employs TRBV6-2 or TRBV6-3 and TRBJ2-7; tentatively, D is TRBD2 (5 bases). This CDR3 contains 18 residues. Germline V gene data show CDR1 as MNHEY and CDR2 as SVGEGT. Trimming took off 0 bases at V and 0 bases at J, with 18 bases between the two ends. CDR3 residues: CASSYSPSRRSFSYEQYF. The CDR3 DNA is TGTGCCAGCAGTTACTCACCTAGCCGAAGATCTTTCTCCTACGAGCAGTACTTC.

This chain uses TRBV2 with TRBJ1-3; TRBD1 is a possible D gene (6 bases). The germline CDR1 and CDR2 sequences are SNHLY and FYNNEI. The CDR3 contains 13 residues. V was cut by 9 bases and J by 1 base, with 10 bases left in between. The CDR3 is CARTGMSGNTIYF. The CDR3 DNA reads as TGTGCCAGAACAGGGATGTCTGGAAACACCATATATTTT.